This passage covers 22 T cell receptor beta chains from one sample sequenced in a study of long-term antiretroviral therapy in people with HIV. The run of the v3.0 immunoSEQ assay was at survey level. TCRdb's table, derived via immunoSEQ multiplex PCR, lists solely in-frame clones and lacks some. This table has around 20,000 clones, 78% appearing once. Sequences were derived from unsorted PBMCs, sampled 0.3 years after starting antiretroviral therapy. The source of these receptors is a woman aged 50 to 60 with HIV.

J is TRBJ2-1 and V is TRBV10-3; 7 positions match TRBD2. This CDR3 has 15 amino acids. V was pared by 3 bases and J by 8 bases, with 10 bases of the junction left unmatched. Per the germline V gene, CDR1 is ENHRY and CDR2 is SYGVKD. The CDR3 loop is CAISDRGVTGDEQFF. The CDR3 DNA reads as TGTGCCATCAGTGACCGGGGGGTCACTGGGGATGAGCAGTTCTTC.

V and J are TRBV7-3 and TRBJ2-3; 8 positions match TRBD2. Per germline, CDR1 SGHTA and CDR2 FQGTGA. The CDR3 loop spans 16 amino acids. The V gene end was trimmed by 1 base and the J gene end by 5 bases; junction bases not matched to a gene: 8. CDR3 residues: CASSLIATSGGDTQYF. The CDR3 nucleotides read TGTGCCAGCAGCTTAATTGCCACTAGCGGCGGAGATACGCAGTATTTT.

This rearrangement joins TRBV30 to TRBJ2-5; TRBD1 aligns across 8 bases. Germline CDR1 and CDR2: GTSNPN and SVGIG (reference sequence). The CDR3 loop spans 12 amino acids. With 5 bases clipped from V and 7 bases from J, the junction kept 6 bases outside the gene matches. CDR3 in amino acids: CAWGGQAPTQYF. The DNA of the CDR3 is TGTGCCTGGGGGGGACAGGCACCGACCCAGTACTTC.

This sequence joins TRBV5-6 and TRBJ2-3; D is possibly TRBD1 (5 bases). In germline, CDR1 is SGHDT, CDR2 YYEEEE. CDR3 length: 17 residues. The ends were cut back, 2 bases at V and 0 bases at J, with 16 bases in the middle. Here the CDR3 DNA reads TGTGCCAGCAGCTTCCCAGTTATAGGGGCTAGCACAGATACGCAGTATTTT. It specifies CASSFPVIGASTDTQYF.

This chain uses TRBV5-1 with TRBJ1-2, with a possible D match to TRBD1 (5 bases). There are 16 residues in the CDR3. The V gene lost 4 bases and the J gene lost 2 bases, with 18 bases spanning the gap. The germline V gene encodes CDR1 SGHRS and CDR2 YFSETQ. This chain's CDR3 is CASSLSGARANYGYTF. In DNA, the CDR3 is TGCGCCAGCAGCCTATCCGGGGCCCGGGCGAACTATGGCTACACCTTC.

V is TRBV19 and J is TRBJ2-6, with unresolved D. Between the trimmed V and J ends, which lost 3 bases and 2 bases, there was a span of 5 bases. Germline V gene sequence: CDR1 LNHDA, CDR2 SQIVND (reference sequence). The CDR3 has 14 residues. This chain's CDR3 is CASSMVAGANVLTF. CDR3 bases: TGTGCCAGTAGTATGGTGGCTGGGGCCAACGTCCTGACTTTC.

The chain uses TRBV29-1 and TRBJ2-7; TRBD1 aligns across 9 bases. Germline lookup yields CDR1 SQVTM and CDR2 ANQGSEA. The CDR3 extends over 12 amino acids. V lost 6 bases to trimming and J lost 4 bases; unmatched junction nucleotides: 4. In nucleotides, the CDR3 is TGCAGCGTGGGACAGGGAGAGTACGAGCAGTACTTC. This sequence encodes CSVGQGEYEQYF.

Written as DNA, the CDR3 is TGTGCCAGCAGCTTACCAGGTCGGGGGGGCCGTAATGAGCAGTTCTTC. Translated, it gives CASSLPGRGGRNEQFF. The chain has TRBV13 and TRBJ2-1, with TRBD2 matching over 8 bases. The CDR3 spans 16 residues. Germline CDR1 and CDR2: PRHDT and FYEKMQ (reference sequence). The trim removed 2 bases at V and 7 bases at J, leaving 10 bases unmatched.

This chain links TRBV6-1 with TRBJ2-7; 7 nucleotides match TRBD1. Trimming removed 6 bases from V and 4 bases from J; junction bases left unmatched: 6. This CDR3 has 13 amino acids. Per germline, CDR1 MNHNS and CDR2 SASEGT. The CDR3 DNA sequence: TGTGCCAGCAGCCGCACAGGGGCTTACGAGCAGTACGTC. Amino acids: CASSRTGAYEQYV.

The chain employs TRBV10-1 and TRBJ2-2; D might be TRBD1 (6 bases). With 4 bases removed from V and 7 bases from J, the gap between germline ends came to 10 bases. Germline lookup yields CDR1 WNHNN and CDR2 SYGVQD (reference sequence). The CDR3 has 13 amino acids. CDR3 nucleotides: TGCGCCAGCAGTGGCCAGGGGTACGGGGAGCTGTTTTTT. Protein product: CASSGQGYGELFF.

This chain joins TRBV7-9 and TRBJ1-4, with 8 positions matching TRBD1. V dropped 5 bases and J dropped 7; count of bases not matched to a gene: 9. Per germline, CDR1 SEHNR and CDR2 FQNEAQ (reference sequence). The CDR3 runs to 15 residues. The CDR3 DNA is TGTGCCAGCAGCCAAGCCGCAGGGGGCTCTGAAAAACTGTTTTTT. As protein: CASSQAAGGSEKLFF.

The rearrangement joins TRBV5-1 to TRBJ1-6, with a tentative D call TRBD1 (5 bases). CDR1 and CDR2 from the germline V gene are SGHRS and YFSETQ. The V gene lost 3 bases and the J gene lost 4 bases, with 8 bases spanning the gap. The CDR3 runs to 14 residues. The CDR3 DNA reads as TGCGCCAGCAGCTGGGACGGATATAATTCACCCCTCCACTTT. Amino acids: CASSWDGYNSPLHF.

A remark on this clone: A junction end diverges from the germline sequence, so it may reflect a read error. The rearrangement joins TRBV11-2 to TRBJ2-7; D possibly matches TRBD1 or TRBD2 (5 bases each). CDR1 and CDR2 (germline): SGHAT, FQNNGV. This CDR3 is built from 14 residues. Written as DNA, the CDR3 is TGTGCCAGCAGTTTAGGGACGGCCGGTTACGAGCAGTACTTC. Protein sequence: CASSLGTAGYEQYF.

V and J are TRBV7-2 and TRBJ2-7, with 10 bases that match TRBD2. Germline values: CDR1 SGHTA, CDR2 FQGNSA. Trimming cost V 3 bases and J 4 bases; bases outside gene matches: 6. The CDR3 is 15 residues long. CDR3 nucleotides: TGTGCCAGCAGCTTCCAAGCGGGGGGGCCTTACGAGCAGTACGTC. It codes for CASSFQAGGPYEQYV.

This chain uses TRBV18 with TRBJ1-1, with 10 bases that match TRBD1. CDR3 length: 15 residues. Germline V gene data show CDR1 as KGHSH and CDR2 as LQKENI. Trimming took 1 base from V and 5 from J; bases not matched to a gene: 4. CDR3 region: CASSPRTGGWTEAFF. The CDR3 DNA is TGTGCCAGCTCACCACGGACAGGGGGTTGGACTGAAGCTTTCTTT.

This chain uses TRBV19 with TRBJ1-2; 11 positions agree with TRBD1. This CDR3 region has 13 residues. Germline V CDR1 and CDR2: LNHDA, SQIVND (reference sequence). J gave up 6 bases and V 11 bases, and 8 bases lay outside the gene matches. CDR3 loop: CAGRDRGKDGYTF. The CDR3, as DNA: TGTGCCGGGAGGGACAGGGGGAAGGATGGCTACACCTTC. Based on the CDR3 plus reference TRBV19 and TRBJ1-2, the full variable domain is DGGITQSPKYLFRKEGQNVTLSCEQNLNHDAMYWYRQDPGQGLRLIYYSQIVNDFQKGDIAEGYSVSREKKESFPLTVTSAQKNPTAFYLCAGRDRGKDGYTFGSGTRLTVV.

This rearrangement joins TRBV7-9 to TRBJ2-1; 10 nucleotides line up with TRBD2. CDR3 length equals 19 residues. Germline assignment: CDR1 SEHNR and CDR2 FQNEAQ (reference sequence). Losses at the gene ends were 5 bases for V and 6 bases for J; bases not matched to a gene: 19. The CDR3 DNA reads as TGTGCCAGCAGCCTACCCCATCCCTCTAGCGGGGGCCCGGGCAATGAGCAGTTCTTC. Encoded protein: CASSLPHPSSGGPGNEQFF.

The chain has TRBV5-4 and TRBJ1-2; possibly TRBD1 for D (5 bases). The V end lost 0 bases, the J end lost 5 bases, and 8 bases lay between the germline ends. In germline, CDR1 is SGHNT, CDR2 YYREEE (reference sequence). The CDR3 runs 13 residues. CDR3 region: CASSLDGGYGYTF. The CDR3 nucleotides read TGTGCCAGCAGCTTGGACGGGGGGTATGGCTACACCTTC. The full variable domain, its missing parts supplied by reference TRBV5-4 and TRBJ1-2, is ETGVTQSPTHLIKTRGQQVTLRCSSQSGHNTVSWYQQALGQGPQFIFQYYREEENGRGNFPPRFSGLQFPNYSSELNVNALELDDSALYLCASSLDGGYGYTFGSGTRLTVV.

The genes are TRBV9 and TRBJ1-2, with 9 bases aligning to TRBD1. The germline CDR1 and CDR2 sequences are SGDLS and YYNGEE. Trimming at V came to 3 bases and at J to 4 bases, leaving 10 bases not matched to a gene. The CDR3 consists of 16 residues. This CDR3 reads CASSASGTGPIYGYTF. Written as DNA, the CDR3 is TGTGCCAGCAGCGCCTCCGGGACAGGGCCTATCTATGGCTACACCTTC.

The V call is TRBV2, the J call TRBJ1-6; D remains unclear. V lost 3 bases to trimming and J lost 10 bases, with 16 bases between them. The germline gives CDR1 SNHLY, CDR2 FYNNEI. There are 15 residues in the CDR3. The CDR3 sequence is CASSDYRSSYSPLHF. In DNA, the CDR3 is TGTGCCAGCAGTGACTACAGAAGCTCTTACTCACCCCTCCACTTT.

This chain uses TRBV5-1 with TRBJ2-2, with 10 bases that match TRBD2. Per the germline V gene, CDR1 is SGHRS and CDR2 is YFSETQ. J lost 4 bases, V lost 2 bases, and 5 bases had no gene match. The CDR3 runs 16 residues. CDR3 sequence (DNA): TGCGCCAGCAGCTTTACTAGCGGGGAGATCACCGGGGAGCTGTTTTTT. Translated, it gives CASSFTSGEITGELFF.

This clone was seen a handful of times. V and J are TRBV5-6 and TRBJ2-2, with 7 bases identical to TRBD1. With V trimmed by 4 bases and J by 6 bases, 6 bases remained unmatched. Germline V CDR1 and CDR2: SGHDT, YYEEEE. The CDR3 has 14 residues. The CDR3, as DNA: TGTGCCAGCAGCCGTCGACAGGGAGCCGGGGAGCTGTTTTTT. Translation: CASSRRQGAGELFF. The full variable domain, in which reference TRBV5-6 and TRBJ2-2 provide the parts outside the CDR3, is DAGVTQSPTHLIKTRGQQVTLRCSPKSGHDTVSWYQQALGQGPQFIFQYYEEEERQRGNFPDRFSGHQFPNYSSELNVNALLLGDSALYLCASSRRQGAGELFFGEGSRLTVL.